Following are 14 T cell receptor beta chains from one sample sequenced in a study of blood T cell repertoires in COVID-19. Profiling relied on immunoSEQ multiplex PCR, and the TCRdb table lists in-frame clones only, not all of them. The sample records over 130,000 clones, less than 90% being singletons. Specimen: peripheral blood. Receptors originate from a human donor with COVID-19, enrolled during active disease. The donor label of this sample is uncertain.

The V and J genes are TRBV2 and TRBJ1-1; D is perhaps TRBD1 (6 bases). Trimming removed 2 bases from V and 3 bases from J, with 13 bases in between. The CDR3 has 15 amino acids. Looked up from germline, CDR1 is SNHLY and CDR2 is FYNNEI. The CDR3 loop reads CASSELSGADTEAFF. The CDR3 DNA sequence: TGTGCCAGCAGTGAACTATCAGGGGCGGACACTGAAGCTTTCTTT.

The chain recombines TRBV6-5 with TRBJ2-2, with 7 bases identical to TRBD2. The germline gives CDR1 MNHEY, CDR2 SVGAGI. The V segment lost 3 bases and the J segment 2 bases; nucleotides outside the gene matches: 6. The CDR3 is made up of 16 amino acids. CDR3 DNA: TGTGCCAGCAGTTATTTCGGGGGGTCTAACACCGGGGAGCTGTTTTTT. Translated, it gives CASSYFGGSNTGELFF.

The chain is built from TRBV7-3 and TRBJ1-1; D perhaps matches TRBD1 (6 bases). The CDR3 extends over 12 amino acids. CDR1 is SGHTA, CDR2 FQGTGA, per germline. Trimming cost V 5 bases and J 5 bases, with 9 bases left between them. CDR3 sequence reads: CASSATGTEAFF. CDR3 nucleotides: TGTGCCAGCAGCGCTACAGGGACTGAAGCTTTCTTT.

The chain employs TRBV5-6 and TRBJ1-1; D is unclear. The CDR3 sequence is 12 residues long. V was cut by 0 bases and J by 11 bases, with 11 bases left in between. The V gene's germline CDR1 is SGHDT and CDR2 YYEEEE. CDR3 amino acids: CASSLAVGLAFF. The DNA of the CDR3 is TGTGCCAGCAGCTTGGCGGTGGGCTTGGCTTTCTTT.

The rearrangement links TRBV2 to TRBJ2-5; D remains unclear. The CDR3 length is 14 residues. Trimming removed 6 bases from V and 2 bases from J, with 13 bases in between. CDR1 is SNHLY, CDR2 FYNNEI, per germline. The CDR3 DNA sequence: TGTGCCAGCAGGGGCGCATTCGATCAAGAGACCCAGTACTTC. It yields the protein CASRGAFDQETQYF.

This chain joins TRBV9 and TRBJ2-7, with TRBD1 matching over 8 bases. Unmatched junction bases numbered 2, after V lost 3 bases and J lost 0 bases. Germline CDR1 reads SGDLS; CDR2 reads YYNGEE. This CDR3 region has 14 residues. The chain's CDR3 is CASSARGHSYEQYF. The CDR3 nucleotides are TGTGCCAGCAGCGCCAGGGGGCACTCCTACGAGCAGTACTTC.

The rearrangement links TRBV19 to TRBJ1-5, with TRBD1 identical over 8 bases. Germline trimming cut 4 bases from V and 3 bases from J; bases unmatched to any gene: 2. The CDR3 runs to 14 residues. Germline CDR1 LNHDA, CDR2 SQIVND (reference sequence). CDR3 residues: CASSRTGNNQPQHF. Written as DNA, the CDR3 is TGTGCCAGTAGTAGGACAGGGAACAATCAGCCCCAGCATTTT.

The table lists this clone with a count of one. The chain uses TRBV10-2 and TRBJ1-1; 11 nucleotides match TRBD1. Germline V gene sequence: CDR1 WSHSY, CDR2 SAAADI. CDR3 length: 13 amino acids. V was pared by 9 bases and J by 7 bases, with 7 bases of the junction left unmatched. CDR3 DNA sequence: TGCGCCAGTACCGGGACAGGGGGAATTGAAGCTTTCTTT. Encoded protein: CASTGTGGIEAFF.

The chain uses TRBV7-2 and TRBJ2-7; D may be TRBD2 (5 bases). V was pared by 0 bases and J by 3 bases, with 15 bases between. This CDR3 has 16 residues. Looked up from germline, CDR1 is SGHTA and CDR2 is FQGNSA. CDR3 sequence: CASSLADGNPVYEQYF. CDR3 sequence (DNA): TGTGCCAGCAGCTTAGCGGACGGGAACCCAGTCTACGAGCAGTACTTC.

This clone was recorded only once. The chain combines TRBV2 with TRBJ2-1, with D possibly being TRBD1 (7 bases). Germline-derived CDR1 and CDR2 are SNHLY and FYNNEI. V was pared by 6 bases and J by 9 bases, with 15 bases between. The CDR3 runs 13 residues. The CDR3 loop reads CASSQRQGGEQFF. DNA for the CDR3: TGTGCCAGCAGCCAAAGGCAGGGGGGTGAGCAGTTCTTC.

The genes are TRBV5-1 and TRBJ2-5; no clear D gene. Trimming took off 0 bases at V and 1 base at J, with 10 bases between the two ends. Germline lookup yields CDR1 SGHRS and CDR2 YFSETQ. This CDR3 contains 15 residues. The DNA for the CDR3 is TGCGCCAGCAGCTTGGGGCAAACAGTCCAAGAGACCCAGTACTTC. It codes for CASSLGQTVQETQYF.

This sequence joins TRBV11-2 and TRBJ1-3; D remains unclear. The CDR3 runs 15 residues. Germline V gene sequence: CDR1 SGHAT, CDR2 FQNNGV. The V and J ends lost 5 bases and 2 bases respectively, with 13 bases between them. In nucleotides, the CDR3 is TGTGCCAGCAGCCCCTCGGCCGAGGCTGGAAACACCATATATTTT. It encodes CASSPSAEAGNTIYF.

V and J are TRBV13 and TRBJ2-3, with D maybe TRBD2 (6 bases). The CDR3 has 14 residues. Germline CDR1 and CDR2: PRHDT and FYEKMQ (reference sequence). Trimming left V 5 bases short and J 1 base short, with 10 bases between. The CDR3 region has the DNA TGTGCCAGCAGCCCCCGGAGGGGCACAGATACGCAGTATTTT. Its protein is CASSPRRGTDTQYF. Using reference TRBV13 and TRBJ2-3 for the parts outside the CDR3, the full variable domain is AAGVIQSPRHLIKEKRETATLKCYPIPRHDTVYWYQQGPGQDPQFLISFYEKMQSDKGSIPDRFSAQQFSDYHSELNMSSLELGDSALYFCASSPRRGTDTQYFGPGTRLTVL.

This sequence joins TRBV30 and TRBJ2-2, with no clear D. The CDR3 extends over 16 amino acids. The germline CDR1 and CDR2 sequences are GTSNPN and SVGIG (reference sequence). V gave up 1 base and J gave up 4 bases, with 16 bases separating them. Here the CDR3 reads CAWSAPLFYGTGELFF. The CDR3 coding sequence is TGTGCCTGGAGTGCGCCACTTTTCTATGGCACCGGGGAGCTGTTTTTT.